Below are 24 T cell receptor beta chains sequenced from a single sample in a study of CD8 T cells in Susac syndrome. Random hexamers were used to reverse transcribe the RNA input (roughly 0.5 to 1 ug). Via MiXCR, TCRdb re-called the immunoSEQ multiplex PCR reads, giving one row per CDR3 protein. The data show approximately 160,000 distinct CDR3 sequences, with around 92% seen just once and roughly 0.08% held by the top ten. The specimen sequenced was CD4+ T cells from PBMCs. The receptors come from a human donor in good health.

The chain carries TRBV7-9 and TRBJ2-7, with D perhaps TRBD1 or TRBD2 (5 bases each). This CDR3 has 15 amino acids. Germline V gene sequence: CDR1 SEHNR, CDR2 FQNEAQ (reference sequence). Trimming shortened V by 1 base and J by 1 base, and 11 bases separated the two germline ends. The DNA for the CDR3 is TGTGCCAGCAGCTTAGTTCGGGGCGGTTCCTACGAGCAGTACTTC. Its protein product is CASSLVRGGSYEQYF.

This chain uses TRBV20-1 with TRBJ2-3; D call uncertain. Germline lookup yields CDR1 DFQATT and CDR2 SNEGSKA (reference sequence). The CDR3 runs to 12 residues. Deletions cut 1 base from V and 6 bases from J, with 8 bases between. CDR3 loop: CSARGRHDTQYF. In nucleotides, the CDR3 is TGCAGTGCTAGAGGGAGACACGATACGCAGTATTTT.

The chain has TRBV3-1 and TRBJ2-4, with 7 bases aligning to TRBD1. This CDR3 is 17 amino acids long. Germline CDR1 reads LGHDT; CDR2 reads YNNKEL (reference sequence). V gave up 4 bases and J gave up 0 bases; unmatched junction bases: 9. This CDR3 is CASSPSEQGLAKNIQYF. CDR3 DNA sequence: TGTGCCAGCAGCCCATCCGAACAGGGGCTAGCCAAAAACATTCAGTACTTC.

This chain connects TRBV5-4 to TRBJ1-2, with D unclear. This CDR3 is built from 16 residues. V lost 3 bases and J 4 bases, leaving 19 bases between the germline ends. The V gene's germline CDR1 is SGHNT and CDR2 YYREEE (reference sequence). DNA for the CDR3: TGTGCCAGCAGCTCTGGTACCGGGCCTCAGAGCTATGGCTACACCTTC. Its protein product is CASSSGTGPQSYGYTF.

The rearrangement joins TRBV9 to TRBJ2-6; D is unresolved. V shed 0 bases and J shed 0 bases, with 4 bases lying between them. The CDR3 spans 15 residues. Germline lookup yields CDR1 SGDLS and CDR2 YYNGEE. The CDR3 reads CASSVGISGANVLTF. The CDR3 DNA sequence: TGTGCCAGCAGCGTAGGTATCTCTGGGGCCAACGTCCTGACTTTC.

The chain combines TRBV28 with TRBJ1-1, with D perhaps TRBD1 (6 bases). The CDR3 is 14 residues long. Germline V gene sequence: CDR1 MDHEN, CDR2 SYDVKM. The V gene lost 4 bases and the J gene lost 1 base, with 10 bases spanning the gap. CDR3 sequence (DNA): TGTGCCAGCAGTTACAGGGACTGGAACACTGAAGCTTTCTTT. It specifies CASSYRDWNTEAFF.

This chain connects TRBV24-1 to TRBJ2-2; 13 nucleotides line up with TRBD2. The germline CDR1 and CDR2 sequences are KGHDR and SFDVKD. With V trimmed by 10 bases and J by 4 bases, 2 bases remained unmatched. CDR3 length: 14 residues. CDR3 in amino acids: CATGTSGTTGELFF. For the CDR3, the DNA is TGTGCCACTGGGACTAGCGGGACCACCGGGGAGCTGTTTTTT.

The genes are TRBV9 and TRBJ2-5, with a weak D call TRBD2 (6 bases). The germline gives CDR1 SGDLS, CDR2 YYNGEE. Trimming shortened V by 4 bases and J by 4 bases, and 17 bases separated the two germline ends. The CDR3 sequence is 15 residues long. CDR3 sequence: CASSPRETVGETQYF. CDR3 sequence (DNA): TGTGCCAGCAGCCCCCGGGAGACGGTGGGAGAGACCCAGTACTTC.

The CDR3: CASSLLGGGGRNEKLFF. CDR3 sequence (DNA): TGTGCCAGCAGCTTATTAGGTGGTGGGGGGCGTAATGAAAAACTGTTTTTT. This chain joins TRBV11-2 and TRBJ1-4, with D maybe TRBD1 (6 bases). The CDR3 has 17 amino acids. Trimming took off 2 bases at V and 4 bases at J, with 17 bases between the two ends. The germline V gene encodes CDR1 SGHAT and CDR2 FQNNGV.

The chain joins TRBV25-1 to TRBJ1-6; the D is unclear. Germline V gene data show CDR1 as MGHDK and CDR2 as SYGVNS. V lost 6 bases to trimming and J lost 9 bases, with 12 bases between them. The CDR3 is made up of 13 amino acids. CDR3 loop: CASRPGITSPLHF. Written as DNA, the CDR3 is TGTGCCAGCAGGCCGGGTATTACTTCACCCCTCCACTTT.

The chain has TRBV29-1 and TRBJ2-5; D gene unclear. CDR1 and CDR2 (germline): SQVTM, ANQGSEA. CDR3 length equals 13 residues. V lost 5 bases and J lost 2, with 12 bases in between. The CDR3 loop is CSVRHGLQETQYF. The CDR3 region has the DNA TGCAGCGTTCGGCATGGGCTGCAAGAGACCCAGTACTTC. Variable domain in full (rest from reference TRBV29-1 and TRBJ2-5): SAVISQKPSRDICQRGTSLTIQCQVDSQVTMMFWYRQQPGQSLTLIATANQGSEATYESGFVIDKFPISRPNLTFSTLTVSNMSPEDSSIYLCSVRHGLQETQYFGPGTRLLVL.

The CDR3 sequence is CASSLVIGGSRSYEQYF. The CDR3 DNA is TGTGCCAGCAGCTTGGTTATTGGCGGGAGCCGCTCCTACGAGCAGTACTTC. The chain has TRBV5-6 and TRBJ2-7; 7 bases are a match to TRBD2. Germline V CDR1 and CDR2: SGHDT, YYEEEE. The CDR3 consists of 17 residues. V was clipped by 0 bases and J by 0 bases; unmatched bases: 9.

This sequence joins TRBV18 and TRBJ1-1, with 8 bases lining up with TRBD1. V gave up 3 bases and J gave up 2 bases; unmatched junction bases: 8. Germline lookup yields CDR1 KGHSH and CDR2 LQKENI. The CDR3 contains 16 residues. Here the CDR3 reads CASSPNIGQGNTEAFF. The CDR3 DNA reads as TGTGCCAGCTCACCCAATATCGGACAGGGCAACACTGAAGCTTTCTTT.

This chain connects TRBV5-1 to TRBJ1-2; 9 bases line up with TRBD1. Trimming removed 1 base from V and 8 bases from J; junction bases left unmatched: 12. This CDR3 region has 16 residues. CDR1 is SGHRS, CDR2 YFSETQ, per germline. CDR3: CASSLRPQGASEGYTF. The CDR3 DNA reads TGCGCCAGCAGCTTGAGACCACAGGGGGCGTCGGAAGGCTACACCTTC.

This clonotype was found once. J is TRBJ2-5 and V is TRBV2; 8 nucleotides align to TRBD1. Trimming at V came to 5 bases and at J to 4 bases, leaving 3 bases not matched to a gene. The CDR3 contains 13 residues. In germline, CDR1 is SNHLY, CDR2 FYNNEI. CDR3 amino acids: CASSTGQGETQYF. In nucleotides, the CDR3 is TGTGCCAGCAGTACCGGACAGGGAGAGACCCAGTACTTC. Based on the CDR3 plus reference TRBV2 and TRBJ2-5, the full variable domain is EPEVTQTPSHQVTQMGQEVILRCVPISNHLYFYWYRQILGQKVEFLVSFYNNEISEKSEIFDDQFSVERPDGSNFTLKIRSTKLEDSAMYFCASSTGQGETQYFGPGTRLLVL.

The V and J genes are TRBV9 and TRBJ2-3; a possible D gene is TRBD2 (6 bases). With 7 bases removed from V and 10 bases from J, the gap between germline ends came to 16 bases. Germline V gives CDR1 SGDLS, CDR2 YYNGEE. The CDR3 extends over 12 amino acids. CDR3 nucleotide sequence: TGTGCCAGCGGAGGGGTACGGCCCGCGCAGTATTTT. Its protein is CASGGVRPAQYF.

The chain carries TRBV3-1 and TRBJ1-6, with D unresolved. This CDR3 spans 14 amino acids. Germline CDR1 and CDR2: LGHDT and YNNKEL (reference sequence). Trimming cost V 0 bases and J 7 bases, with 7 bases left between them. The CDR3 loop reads CASSQDAANSPLHF. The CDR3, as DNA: TGTGCCAGCAGCCAAGATGCTGCGAATTCACCCCTCCACTTT.

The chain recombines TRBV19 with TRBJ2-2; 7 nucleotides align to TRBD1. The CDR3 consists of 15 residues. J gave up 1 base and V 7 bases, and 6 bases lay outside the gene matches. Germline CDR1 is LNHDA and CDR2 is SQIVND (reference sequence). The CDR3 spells CASNPDRVNTGELFF. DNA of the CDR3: TGTGCCAGTAACCCAGACAGGGTGAACACCGGGGAGCTGTTTTTT.

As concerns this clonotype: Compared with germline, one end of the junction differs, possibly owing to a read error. The CDR3 region is CVSSFGLAHTDTQYF. The CDR3, as DNA: TGCGTCAGCAGCTTCGGCCTAGCGCACACAGATACGCAGTATTTT. The chain links TRBV5-1 to TRBJ2-3; D possibly corresponds to TRBD2 (6 bases). The CDR3 has 15 residues. Germline CDR1 SGHRS, CDR2 YFSETQ.

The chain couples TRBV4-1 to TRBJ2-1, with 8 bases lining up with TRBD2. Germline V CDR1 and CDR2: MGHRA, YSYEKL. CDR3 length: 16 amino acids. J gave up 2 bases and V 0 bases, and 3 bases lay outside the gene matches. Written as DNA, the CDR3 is TGCGCCAGCAGCCAAGAGGGAGCGGGAGCCTACAATGAGCAGTTCTTC. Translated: CASSQEGAGAYNEQFF.

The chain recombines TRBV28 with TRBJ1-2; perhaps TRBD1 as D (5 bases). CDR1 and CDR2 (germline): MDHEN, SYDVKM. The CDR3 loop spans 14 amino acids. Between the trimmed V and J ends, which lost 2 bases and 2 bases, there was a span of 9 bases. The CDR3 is CASSLGDANYGYTF. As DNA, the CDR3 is TGTGCCAGCAGTTTAGGGGACGCGAACTATGGCTACACCTTC.

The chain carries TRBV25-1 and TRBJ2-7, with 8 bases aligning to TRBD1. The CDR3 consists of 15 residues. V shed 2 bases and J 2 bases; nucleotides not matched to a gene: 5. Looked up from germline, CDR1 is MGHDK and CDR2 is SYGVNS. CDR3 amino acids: CASSELGQATYEQYF. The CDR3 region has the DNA TGTGCCAGCAGTGAACTGGGACAGGCGACCTACGAGCAGTACTTC.

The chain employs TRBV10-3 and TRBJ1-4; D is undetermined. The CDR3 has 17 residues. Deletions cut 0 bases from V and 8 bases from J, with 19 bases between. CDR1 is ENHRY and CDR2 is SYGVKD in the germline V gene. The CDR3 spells CAISESPGRGVGEKLFF. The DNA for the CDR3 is TGTGCCATCAGTGAGTCTCCGGGTAGAGGTGTCGGGGAAAAACTGTTTTTT.

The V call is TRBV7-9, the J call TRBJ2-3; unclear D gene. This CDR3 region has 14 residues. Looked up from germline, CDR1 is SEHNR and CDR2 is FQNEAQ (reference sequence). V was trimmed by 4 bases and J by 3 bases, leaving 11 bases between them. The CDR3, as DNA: TGTGCCAGCAGCTCCTCGGACGGGACAGATACGCAGTATTTT. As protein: CASSSSDGTDTQYF.